This T cell receptor beta chain is from a study of T cell responses to AZD1222 COVID-19 vaccine. Profiled with immunoSEQ multiplex PCR; TCRdb holds only in-frame clones, not every one. The sample includes 150,000 to 200,000 clones, approximately 86% seen only once; the top ten take 2.6%. In regard to this clone: Its antigen is undetermined.

V dropped 5 bases and J dropped 3; count of bases not matched to a gene: 17. CDR1 is LNHNV, CDR2 YYDKDF, per germline (reference sequence). The CDR3 is 19 amino acids. Study outcomes and limitations: The donor group comprised mostly white British people and more females; the analysis possibly underestimated clonal diversity. Repertoires were obtained solely post-peak T cell response.

Sequenced here: peripheral blood, sampled on day 0 of AZD1222 vaccination. The receptor comes from an adult in good health. The chain couples TRBV15 to TRBJ1-5, with 9 bases lining up with TRBD1. CDR3 in amino acids: CATSSPLDRGGNVNQPQHF. The CDR3 DNA follows: TGTGCCACCAGCTCCCCCTTGGACAGGGGAGGTAATGTCAATCAGCCCCAGCATTTT.